The rows below give T cell receptor beta chains drawn from one sample of a study of blood T cell repertoires in COVID-19. The assay was immunoSEQ multiplex PCR, and TCRdb's table has in-frame clones only and misses some. The table lists some 16,000 clones, 82% of them singletons, with roughly 22% in the top ten. The specimen was peripheral blood. These receptors were obtained from a man older than 75 with active or convalescent COVID-19. Each CDR3 is given with its conserved first and last residue. The D gene is left open where the match is weak. Not all rows give a size; the values are once, few, many and, for expanded clones, a class.

J: TRBJ1-3; V: TRBV5-4; size: .; D: TRBD1; CDR3: CASSTQGAGNTIYF; DNA: TGTGCCAGCAGCACACAGGGGGCTGGAAACACCATATATTTT
J: TRBJ2-7; V: TRBV5-6; size: .; D: .; CDR3: CASSLGGSTYEQYF; DNA: TGTGCCAGCAGCTTGGGGGGCAGTACCTACGAGCAGTACTTC
J: TRBJ1-5; V: TRBV5-8; size: .; D: .; CDR3: CASRSGEHSNQPQHF; DNA: TGTGCCAGCAGGTCTGGAGAACATAGCAATCAGCCCCAGCATTTT
J: TRBJ2-5; V: TRBV4-1; size: .; D: TRBD2; CDR3: CASSQDWGGGQTQYF; DNA: TGCGCCAGCAGCCAAGATTGGGGCGGGGGACAGACCCAGTACTTC
J: TRBJ1-1; V: TRBV2; size: .; D: TRBD1; CDR3: CASTFRQGEDTEAFF; DNA: TGTGCCAGCACCTTCCGACAGGGTGAGGATACTGAAGCTTTCTTT
J: TRBJ1-2; V: TRBV5-5; size: .; D: .; CDR3: CASSSNANYGYTF; DNA: TGTGCCAGCAGCTCTAATGCTAACTATGGCTACACCTTC
J: TRBJ1-2; V: TRBV19; size: .; D: TRBD1; CDR3: CASSPSGQAVYGYTF; DNA: TGTGCCAGTAGTCCCTCGGGACAGGCTGTCTATGGCTACACCTTC
J: TRBJ1-4; V: TRBV12-5; size: once; D: .; CDR3: CASGFGLAEKLFF; DNA: TGTGCTAGTGGTTTCGGACTGGCTGAAAAACTGTTTTTT
J: TRBJ2-7; V: TRBV6-1; size: .; D: .; CDR3: CASSDGVTYEQYF; DNA: TGTGCCAGCAGTGACGGGGTTACCTACGAGCAGTACTTC
J: TRBJ1-6; V: TRBV5-6; size: .; D: .; CDR3: CASSLAPDNSPLHF; DNA: TGTGCCAGCAGCTTGGCCCCTGATAATTCACCCCTCCACTTT
J: TRBJ2-1; V: TRBV6-5; size: .; D: TRBD2; CDR3: CASSYSSGGENNEQFF; DNA: TGTGCCAGCAGTTACTCGAGCGGGGGGGAGAACAATGAGCAGTTCTTC
J: TRBJ2-7; V: TRBV19; size: few; D: .; CDR3: CASSLDSSYEQYF; DNA: TGTGCCAGTAGTCTAGACAGTTCCTACGAGCAGTACTTC
J: TRBJ2-6; V: TRBV4-2; size: .; D: .; CDR3: CASSQGAGGANVLTF; DNA: TGTGCCAGCAGCCAGGGGGCAGGTGGGGCCAACGTCCTGACTTTC
J: TRBJ2-7; V: TRBV11-2; size: .; D: TRBD1; CDR3: CASSLERDSSTKQYF; DNA: TGTGCCAGCAGCTTAGAGAGGGACAGTTCTACGAAGCAGTACTTC
J: TRBJ1-2; V: TRBV27; size: .; D: .; CDR3: CASKMREGAIYGYTF; DNA: TGTGCCAGCAAGATGCGGGAAGGGGCGATCTATGGCTACACCTTC
J: TRBJ1-2; V: TRBV2; size: .; D: .; CDR3: CASSADRPYGYTF; DNA: TGTGCCAGCAGTGCCGACAGACCTTATGGCTACACCTTC
J: TRBJ1-4; V: TRBV6-2/TRBV6-3; size: .; D: TRBD1; CDR3: CASSPRRDRGTNEKLFF; DNA: TGTGCCAGCAGCCCCCGAAGGGACAGGGGAACTAATGAAAAACTGTTTTTT
J: TRBJ1-4; V: TRBV30; size: .; D: .; CDR3: CAWSLGGEKLFF; DNA: TGTGCCTGGAGTCTCGGGGGTGAAAAACTGTTTTTT
J: TRBJ2-1; V: TRBV7-8; size: .; D: TRBD1; CDR3: CASSSRTGGVWNEQFF; DNA: TGTGCCAGCAGCTCTCGGACAGGGGGCGTATGGAATGAGCAGTTCTTC
J: TRBJ1-5; V: TRBV4-1; size: .; D: TRBD1; CDR3: CASSQEDRVNQPQHF; DNA: TGCGCCAGCAGCCAAGAGGACAGGGTCAATCAGCCCCAGCATTTT
J: TRBJ2-7; V: TRBV7-3; size: few; D: .; CDR3: CASSLLRQVKNYEQYF; DNA: TGTGCCAGCAGCTTACTGAGACAGGTGAAGAACTACGAGCAGTACTTC
J: TRBJ1-1; V: TRBV2; size: .; D: .; CDR3: CASSEAPPTAGQNTEAFF; DNA: TGTGCCAGCAGTGAAGCCCCCCCGACGGCAGGGCAGAACACTGAAGCTTTCTTT
J: TRBJ2-7; V: TRBV10-2; size: .; D: .; CDR3: CASSRDYEQYF; DNA: TGCGCCAGCAGCAGGGACTACGAGCAGTACTTC
J: TRBJ2-3; V: TRBV7-8; size: .; D: TRBD2; CDR3: CASSFGGGAGRTQYF; DNA: TGTGCCAGCAGCTTTGGCGGGGGGGCGGGTCGTACGCAGTATTTT
J: TRBJ1-2; V: TRBV29-1; size: medium-sized; D: .; CDR3: CSVPSKRQTNYGYTF; DNA: TGCAGCGTCCCCTCAAAGAGGCAGACTAACTATGGCTACACCTTC
J: TRBJ2-2; V: TRBV3-1/TRBV3-2; size: .; D: .; CDR3: CASSQVVRELFF; DNA: TGTGCCAGCAGCCAAGTAGTCAGGGAGCTGTTTTTT
J: TRBJ1-2; V: TRBV18; size: .; D: .; CDR3: CASSLWQAYDYTF; DNA: TGTGCCAGCTCCCTCTGGCAGGCCTATGACTACACCTTC
J: TRBJ2-1; V: TRBV19; size: .; D: .; CDR3: CASSIEGAATSYNEQFF; DNA: TGTGCCAGTAGTATAGAGGGGGCCGCAACATCCTACAATGAGCAGTTCTTC
J: TRBJ2-5; V: TRBV28; size: .; D: .; CDR3: CASSSGLAVTQYF; DNA: TGTGCCAGCAGTTCGGGACTTGCGGTGACCCAGTACTTC
J: TRBJ2-5; V: TRBV7-2; size: .; D: TRBD2; CDR3: CASSISSGQETQYF; DNA: TGTGCCAGCAGCATATCTAGCGGGCAAGAGACCCAGTACTTC
J: TRBJ1-2; V: TRBV10-1; size: .; D: .; CDR3: CASSDTGTYGYTF; DNA: TGCGCCAGCAGTGACACAGGGACCTATGGCTACACCTTC
J: TRBJ1-1; V: TRBV15; size: .; D: TRBD1; CDR3: CATSEGGSVNTEAFF; DNA: TGTGCCACCAGCGAAGGGGGCTCTGTGAACACTGAAGCTTTCTTT
J: TRBJ2-7; V: TRBV5-3; size: once; D: TRBD2; CDR3: CARSLTGGISYEQYF; DNA: TGTGCCAGAAGCTTGACGGGGGGGATCTCCTACGAGCAGTACTTC
J: TRBJ2-7; V: TRBV6-5; size: .; D: TRBD2; CDR3: CASSYSRGGGEQYF; DNA: TGTGCCAGCAGTTACTCTCGGGGGGGCGGCGAGCAGTACTTC
J: TRBJ1-6; V: TRBV12-3/TRBV12-4; size: .; D: .; CDR3: CASRPGSSPLHF; DNA: TGTGCCAGCAGACCGGGGAGTTCACCCCTCCACTTT
J: TRBJ2-2; V: TRBV9; size: once; D: TRBD1; CDR3: CASSVGPGGLSGELFF; DNA: TGTGCCAGCAGCGTAGGTCCAGGGGGCTTAAGTGGGGAGCTGTTTTTT